Following are 11 T cell receptor beta chains from one sample sequenced in a study of cytomegalovirus exposure and HLA in healthy donors. Using immunoSEQ multiplex PCR, the repertoire was profiled, and TCRdb retains in-frame clones only, with some absent. Altogether 150,000 to 200,000 clones are present, roughly 84% being singletons, with the ten largest covering roughly 10%. The sample was PBMCs. The receptors stem from a man between 25 and 39 years old in good health and CMV-seropositive.

The chain combines TRBV11-1 with TRBJ1-5; unclear D gene. Germline V CDR1 and CDR2: SGHAT, FQDESV (reference sequence). This CDR3 spans 14 amino acids. Trimming cost V 1 base and J 4 bases, with 8 bases left between them. The CDR3 coding sequence is TGTGCCAGCAGCTTAGATCGGTCAAATCAGCCCCAGCATTTT. Protein product: CASSLDRSNQPQHF. Based on the CDR3 plus reference TRBV11-1 and TRBJ1-5, the full variable domain is EAEVAQSPRYKITEKSQAVAFWCDPISGHATLYWYRQILGQGPELLVQFQDESVVDDSQLPKDRFSAERLKGVDSTLKIQPAELGDSAMYLCASSLDRSNQPQHFGDGTRLSIL.

The gene calls are TRBV7-2 and TRBJ1-2, with D perhaps TRBD1 (6 bases). The CDR3 runs to 13 residues. The V and J ends lost 6 bases and 3 bases respectively, with 11 bases between them. Germline V lookup: CDR1 SGHTA, CDR2 FQGNSA. CDR3 sequence (DNA): TGTGCCAGCAGGTACAGGGCGGACTATGGCTACACCTTC. It yields the protein CASRYRADYGYTF.

The chain combines TRBV4-1 with TRBJ2-2; 8 bases are a match to TRBD1. The germline gives CDR1 MGHRA, CDR2 YSYEKL. CDR3 length: 16 residues. V dropped 5 bases and J dropped 4; count of bases not matched to a gene: 9. The CDR3 sequence: CASSSGQGSGTGELFF. The CDR3 nucleotides are TGCGCCAGCAGCTCCGGACAGGGAAGTGGCACCGGGGAGCTGTTTTTT.

V is TRBV25-1 and J is TRBJ2-1, with 8 positions matching TRBD1. From germline, CDR1 is MGHDK and CDR2 SYGVNS. This CDR3 has 17 amino acids. V was pared by 4 bases and J by 3 bases, with 11 bases of the junction left unmatched. The DNA for the CDR3 is TGTGCCAGCAGTGGGAAGGGGGACAGGTTTGGCTACAATGAGCAGTTCTTC. Amino acids: CASSGKGDRFGYNEQFF.

The rearrangement uses TRBV6-6 and TRBJ2-5; 10 bases fit TRBD1. Germline V CDR1 and CDR2: MNHNY, SVGAGI (reference sequence). The CDR3 totals 16 residues. V shed 2 bases and J 5 bases; nucleotides not matched to a gene: 8. CDR3 residues: CASSYTSGTGDETQYF. Written as DNA, the CDR3 is TGTGCCAGCAGTTACACCTCCGGGACAGGGGACGAGACCCAGTACTTC.

The chain couples TRBV15 to TRBJ2-7, with 9 nucleotides matching TRBD1. CDR1 is LNHNV and CDR2 is YYDKDF in the germline V gene (reference sequence). This CDR3 is built from 14 residues. J lost 5 bases, V lost 3 bases, and 5 bases had no gene match. DNA of the CDR3: TGTGCCACCAGCAGCCGGGACAGGGTTCACGAGCAGTACTTC. This gives the protein CATSSRDRVHEQYF.

The genes are TRBV4-3 and TRBJ2-1, with a tentative D call TRBD2 (10 bases). Germline CDR1 reads LGHNA; CDR2 reads YSLEER. The CDR3 runs 18 residues. With 6 bases removed from V and 7 bases from J, the gap between germline ends came to 28 bases. Here the CDR3 DNA reads TGCGCCAGCAGTCATTATAATCCGGGACAGGGACTAGCGAATGAGCAGTTCTTC. Its translation: CASSHYNPGQGLANEQFF.

The chain carries TRBV20-1 and TRBJ2-5, with D uncertain. This CDR3 region has 11 residues. The germline V gene has CDR1 DFQATT and CDR2 SNEGSKA (reference sequence). V lost 0 bases, J lost 5 bases, and 4 bases lay in between. The CDR3 DNA reads TGCAGTGCTAGAGATCGGGAGACCCAGTACTTC. This gives the protein CSARDRETQYF.

The chain's CDR3 is CASPARGGTGELFF. CDR3 DNA: TGTGCCTCACCGGCGCGGGGAGGAACCGGGGAGCTGTTTTTT. This chain connects TRBV5-8 to TRBJ2-2; perhaps TRBD2 as D (6 bases). V lost 10 bases and J lost 5, with 18 bases in between. CDR3 length: 14 residues. Germline lookup yields CDR1 SGHTS and CDR2 YDEGEE.

The chain has TRBV5-6 and TRBJ1-2; D perhaps matches TRBD1 (6 bases). V lost 2 bases and J lost 4, with 15 bases in between. This CDR3 is 15 amino acids long. CDR1 and CDR2 (germline): SGHDT, YYEEEE. The CDR3 region has the DNA TGTGCCAGCAGCTTCGGACAGCCCGTTGGCTATGGCTACACCTTC. It specifies CASSFGQPVGYGYTF.

The rearrangement links TRBV18 to TRBJ2-7; 9 bases align to TRBD1. V lost 6 bases to trimming and J lost 6 bases; unmatched junction nucleotides: 15. In germline, CDR1 is KGHSH, CDR2 LQKENI. This CDR3 has 16 residues. CDR3: CASSQDRGGTLREQYF. In DNA form, the CDR3 reads TGTGCCAGCTCCCAGGACAGGGGCGGCACCCTACGCGAGCAGTACTTC.